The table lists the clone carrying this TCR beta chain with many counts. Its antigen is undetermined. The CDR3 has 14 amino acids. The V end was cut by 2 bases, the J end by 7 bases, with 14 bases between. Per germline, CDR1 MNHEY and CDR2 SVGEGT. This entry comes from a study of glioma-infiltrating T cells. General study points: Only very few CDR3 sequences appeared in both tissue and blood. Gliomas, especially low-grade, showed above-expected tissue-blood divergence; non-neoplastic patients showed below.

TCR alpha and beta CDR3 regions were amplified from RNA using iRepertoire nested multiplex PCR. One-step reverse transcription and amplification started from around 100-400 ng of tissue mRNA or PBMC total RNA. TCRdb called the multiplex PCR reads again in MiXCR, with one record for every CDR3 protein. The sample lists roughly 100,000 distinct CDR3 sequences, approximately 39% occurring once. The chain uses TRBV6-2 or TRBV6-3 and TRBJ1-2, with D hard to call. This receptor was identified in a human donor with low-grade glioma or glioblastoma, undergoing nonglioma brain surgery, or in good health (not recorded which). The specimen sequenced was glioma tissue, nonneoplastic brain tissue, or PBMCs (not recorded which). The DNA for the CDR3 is TGTGCCAGCAGTTACAGCAAGGTCTATCCTGGCTACACCTTC. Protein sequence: CASSYSKVYPGYTF.